This T cell receptor beta chain emerged from a study of blood T cell repertoires in COVID-19 (dated by TCRdb to the early 2020s). Turning to the overall study: The collaborator samples originated in the United States, Italy and Spain and spanned the acute and convalescent phases of COVID-19. The prospective study material was composed of cDNA or gDNA derived from T cells, B-cell-depleted T cells, or PBMCs. Subjects who had been exposed to COVID-19, were actively infected with it, or had recovered from it provided the deeply sampled blood TCRbeta repertoires that made up the dataset. The repertoires were made available in a free public database intended to serve as a resource for research on the immune response to SARS-CoV-2. Samples were obtained from the ongoing ImmuneRACE study (first 160 participants) and from 1,254 subjects provided by 6 global collaborators. Sample metadata almost always included a de-identified subject ID, COVID-19 status, age in years and sex. HLA class I and class II types, where available, came from metadata supplied by the sample provider rather than from assay-based typing. Paper-wide results and their limitations: The amount of clinical and demographic metadata varied by source and participant and was provided uncurated.

Regarding this clone: There is no known antigen for this receptor. No much larger clone is present one base from it, and per-base qualities are unavailable.

Each collaborating institution followed its own protocols to collect whole blood in K2EDTA tubes. Collaborator samples were shipped for TCRbeta analysis as frozen whole blood, isolated PBMCs, or DNA extracted from either sample type. TCRbeta CDR3 regions were amplified from genomic DNA using the immunoSEQ Assay, a bias-controlled multiplex PCR. The authors processed their data as follows. Within the assay, amplification of reference gene primers was used to estimate how many nucleated cells each sample contained. Sequence reads were collapsed and filtered to measure the absolute abundance of every unique TCRbeta CDR3 rearrangement. Productive Simpson clonality was computed per sample as the square root of Simpson's diversity index over productive rearrangements. TCRdb took over this immuneACCESS table, retaining in-frame rearrangements with V and J assigned. Such tables are incomplete; in checked studies, under half of the missing clones stem from an unresolved V gene, and the remainder is unexplained. V and J calls plus clone size are reproduced from that table; the DNA served to infer D and trimming. The sample table contains some 110,000 clones; only one count was recorded for over 70% of them. The ten largest clones capture around 0.77% of the sample.

Sequences were obtained from peripheral blood. The sequence came from a woman between 65 and 79 years old with acute or convalescent COVID-19.

The encoded CDR3 is CASRGTGRNTEAFF. The DNA sequence follows: TGTGCCAGCAGGGGGACAGGGAGGAACACTGAAGCTTTCTTT. The chain couples TRBV6-5 to TRBJ1-1, and TRBD1 aligns with 9 junction nucleotides. After removal of 6 bases from V and 1 base from J, the junction retains 3 bases not matched to a gene. The CDR3, from cysteine to phenylalanine, totals 14 residues. The sequence is cut down to CDR3 DNA, 42 bases in frame from base 1. CDR1 is given as MNHEY and CDR2 as SVGAGI, both from the germline V gene.